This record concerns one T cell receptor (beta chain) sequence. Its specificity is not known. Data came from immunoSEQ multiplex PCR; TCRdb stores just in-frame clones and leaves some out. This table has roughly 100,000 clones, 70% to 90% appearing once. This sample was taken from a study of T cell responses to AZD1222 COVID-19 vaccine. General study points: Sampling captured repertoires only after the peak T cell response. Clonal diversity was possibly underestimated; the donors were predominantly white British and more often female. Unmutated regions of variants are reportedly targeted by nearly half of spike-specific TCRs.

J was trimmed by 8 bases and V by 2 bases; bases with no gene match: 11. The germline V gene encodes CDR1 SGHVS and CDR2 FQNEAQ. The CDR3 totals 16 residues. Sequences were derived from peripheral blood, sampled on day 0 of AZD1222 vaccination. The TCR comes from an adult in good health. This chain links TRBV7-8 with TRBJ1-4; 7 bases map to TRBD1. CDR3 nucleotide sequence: TGTGCCAGCAGCTTAAGGGCTACAGGGGTGAGGGAAAAACTGTTTTTT. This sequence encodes CASSLRATGVREKLFF. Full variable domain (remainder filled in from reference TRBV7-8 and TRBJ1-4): GAGVSQSPRYKVAKRGQDVALRCDPISGHVSLFWYQQALGQGPEFLTYFQNEAQLDKSGLPSDRFFAERPEGSVSTLKIQRTQQEDSAVYLCASSLRATGVREKLFFGSGTQLSVL.